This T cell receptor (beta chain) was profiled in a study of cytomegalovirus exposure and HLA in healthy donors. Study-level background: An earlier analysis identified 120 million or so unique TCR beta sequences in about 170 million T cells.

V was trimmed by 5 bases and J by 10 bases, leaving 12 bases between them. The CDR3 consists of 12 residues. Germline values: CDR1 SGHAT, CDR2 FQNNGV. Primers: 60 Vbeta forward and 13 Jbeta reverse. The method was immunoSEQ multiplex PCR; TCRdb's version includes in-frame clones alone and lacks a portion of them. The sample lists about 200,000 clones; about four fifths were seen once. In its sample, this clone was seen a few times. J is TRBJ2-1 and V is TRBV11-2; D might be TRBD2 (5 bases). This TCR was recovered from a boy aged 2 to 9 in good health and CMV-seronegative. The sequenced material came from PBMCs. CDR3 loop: CASSPEGGEQFF. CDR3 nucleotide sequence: TGTGCCAGCAGCCCAGAGGGCGGGGAGCAGTTCTTC.